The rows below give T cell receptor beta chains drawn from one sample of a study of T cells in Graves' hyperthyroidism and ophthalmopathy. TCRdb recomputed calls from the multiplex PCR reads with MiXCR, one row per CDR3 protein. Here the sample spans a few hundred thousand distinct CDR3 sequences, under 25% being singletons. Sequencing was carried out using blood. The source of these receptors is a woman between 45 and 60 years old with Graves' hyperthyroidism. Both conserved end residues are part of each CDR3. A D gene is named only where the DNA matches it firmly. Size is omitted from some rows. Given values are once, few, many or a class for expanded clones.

CDR3aa: CASTWGTGVNEQYF
CDR3nt: TGTGCCAGCACCTGGGGGACAGGGGTAAACGAGCAGTACTTC
d_gene: TRBD1
j_gene: TRBJ2-7
v_gene: TRBV5-6
abundance: many

CDR3aa: CSARDMGQMYNEQFF
CDR3nt: TGCAGTGCTAGAGATATGGGACAGATGTACAATGAGCAGTTCTTC
d_gene: TRBD1
j_gene: TRBJ2-1
v_gene: TRBV20-1
abundance: few

CDR3aa: CASSSRPATTGQGLEQFF
CDR3nt: TGCGCCAGCAGCTCCCGCCCCGCGACGACCGGACAGGGGTTGGAGCAGTTCTTC
d_gene: TRBD1
j_gene: TRBJ2-1
v_gene: TRBV5-1
abundance: few

CDR3aa: CASLTSGGLSTDTQYF
CDR3nt: TGTGCCAGCCTGACTAGCGGGGGGTTAAGCACAGATACGCAGTATTTT
d_gene: TRBD2
j_gene: TRBJ2-3
v_gene: TRBV28
abundance: few

CDR3aa: CASSLLIAGRQLEQFF
CDR3nt: TGTGCCAGCAGTTTATTGATAGCGGGGAGGCAGCTCGAGCAGTTCTTC
d_gene: TRBD2
j_gene: TRBJ2-1
v_gene: TRBV27
abundance: -

CDR3aa: CASGATSGGSVYEQYF
CDR3nt: TGTGCCAGCGGAGCGACTAGCGGGGGCTCCGTCTACGAGCAGTACTTC
d_gene: TRBD2
j_gene: TRBJ2-7
v_gene: TRBV27
abundance: -

CDR3aa: CSASRTPTSTDTQYF
CDR3nt: TGCAGTGCTAGCAGGACCCCGACGAGCACAGATACGCAGTATTTT
d_gene: -
j_gene: TRBJ2-3
v_gene: TRBV20-1
abundance: -

CDR3aa: CASSLVQGSTYEQYF
CDR3nt: TGCGCCAGCAGCTTGGTCCAGGGTTCTACCTACGAGCAGTACTTC
d_gene: -
j_gene: TRBJ2-7
v_gene: TRBV5-1
abundance: many

CDR3aa: CATSDTTGRDNEQFF
CDR3nt: TGTGCCACCAGTGATACAACAGGGAGGGACAATGAGCAGTTCTTC
d_gene: -
j_gene: TRBJ2-1
v_gene: TRBV24-1
abundance: many

CDR3aa: CASSQAGGPYEQYF
CDR3nt: TGTGCCAGCAGCCAAGCGGGGGGGCCCTACGAGCAGTACTTC
d_gene: TRBD2
j_gene: TRBJ2-7
v_gene: TRBV11-2
abundance: many

CDR3aa: CASRSAGVDYNEQFF
CDR3nt: TGTGCCAGCAGGTCAGCGGGAGTGGACTACAATGAGCAGTTCTTC
d_gene: TRBD2
j_gene: TRBJ2-1
v_gene: TRBV9
abundance: many

CDR3aa: CASSSPSGGSNTGELFF
CDR3nt: TGTGCCAGCAGTTCCCCCTCGGGGGGCTCGAACACCGGGGAGCTGTTTTTT
d_gene: -
j_gene: TRBJ2-2
v_gene: TRBV12-3/TRBV12-4
abundance: -

CDR3aa: CASSFGEETQYF
CDR3nt: TGTGCCAGCAGCTTCGGGGAAGAGACCCAGTACTTC
d_gene: -
j_gene: TRBJ2-5
v_gene: TRBV7-2
abundance: many

CDR3aa: CATSRDPSVGVEQFF
CDR3nt: TGTGCCACCAGCAGAGACCCCTCAGTTGGAGTTGAGCAGTTCTTC
d_gene: -
j_gene: TRBJ2-1
v_gene: TRBV15
abundance: -